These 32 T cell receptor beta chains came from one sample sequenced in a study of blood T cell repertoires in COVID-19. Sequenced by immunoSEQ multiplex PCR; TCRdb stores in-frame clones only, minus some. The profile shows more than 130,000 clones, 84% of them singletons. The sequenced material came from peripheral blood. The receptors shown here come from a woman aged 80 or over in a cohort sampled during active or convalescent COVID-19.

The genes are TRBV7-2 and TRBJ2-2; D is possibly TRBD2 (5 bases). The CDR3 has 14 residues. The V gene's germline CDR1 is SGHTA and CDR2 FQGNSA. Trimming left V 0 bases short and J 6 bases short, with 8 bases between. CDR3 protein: CASSLAYGAGELFF. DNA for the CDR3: TGTGCCAGCAGCTTAGCGTACGGGGCCGGGGAGCTGTTTTTT.

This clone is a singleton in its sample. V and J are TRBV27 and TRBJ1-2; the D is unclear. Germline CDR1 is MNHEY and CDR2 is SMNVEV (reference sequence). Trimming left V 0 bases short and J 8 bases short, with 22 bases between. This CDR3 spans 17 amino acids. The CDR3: CASSLSSQQVIQGGYTF. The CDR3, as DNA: TGTGCCAGCAGTTTATCATCACAGCAAGTTATTCAAGGAGGCTACACCTTC.

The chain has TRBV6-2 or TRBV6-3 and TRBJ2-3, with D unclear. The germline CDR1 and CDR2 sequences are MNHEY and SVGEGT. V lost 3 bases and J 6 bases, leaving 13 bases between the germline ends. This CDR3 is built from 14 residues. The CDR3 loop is CASSYIGPGDTQYF. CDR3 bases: TGTGCCAGCAGTTATATTGGCCCCGGGGATACGCAGTATTTT.

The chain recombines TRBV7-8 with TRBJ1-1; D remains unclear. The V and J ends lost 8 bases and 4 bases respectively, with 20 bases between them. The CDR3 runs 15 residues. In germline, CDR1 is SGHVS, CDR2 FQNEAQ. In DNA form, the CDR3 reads TGTGCCAGCGCCTTGAGGGTTTCGATGGGCACTGAAGCTTTCTTT. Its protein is CASALRVSMGTEAFF.

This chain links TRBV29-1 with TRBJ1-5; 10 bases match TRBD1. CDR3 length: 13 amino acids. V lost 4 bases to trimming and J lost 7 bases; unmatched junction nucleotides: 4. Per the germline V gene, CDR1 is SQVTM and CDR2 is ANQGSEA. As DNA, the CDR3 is TGCAGCGTTGGGGACAGGGGAGGGCAGCCCCAGCATTTT. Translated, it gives CSVGDRGGQPQHF.

The CDR3 reads CASSLGGQEETQYF. The CDR3 bases are TGTGCCAGCAGCTTGGGGGGACAGGAAGAGACCCAGTACTTC. V usage is TRBV5-4 and J usage is TRBJ2-5; 8 bases align to TRBD1. Losses at the gene ends were 0 bases for V and 3 bases for J; bases not matched to a gene: 1. The germline CDR1 and CDR2 sequences are SGHNT and YYREEE (reference sequence). The CDR3 is made up of 14 amino acids.

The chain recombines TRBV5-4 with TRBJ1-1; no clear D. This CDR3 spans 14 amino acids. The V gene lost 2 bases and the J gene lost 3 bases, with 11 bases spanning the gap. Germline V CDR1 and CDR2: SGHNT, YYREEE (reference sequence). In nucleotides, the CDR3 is TGTGCCAGCAGCTTCGCGATGGAGCACACTGAAGCTTTCTTT. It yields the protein CASSFAMEHTEAFF.

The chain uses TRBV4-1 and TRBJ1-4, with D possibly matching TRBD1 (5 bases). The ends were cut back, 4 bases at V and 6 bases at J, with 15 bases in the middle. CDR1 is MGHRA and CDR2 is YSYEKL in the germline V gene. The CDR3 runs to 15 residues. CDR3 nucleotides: TGCGCCAGCAGCCTTGCCGGGGGACCCTATGAAAAACTGTTTTTT. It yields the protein CASSLAGGPYEKLFF.

CDR3 amino acids: CASSVRSLAGGADTQYF. CDR3 coding DNA: TGTGCCAGCAGTGTTCGATCACTAGCGGGGGGGGCAGATACGCAGTATTTT. The rearrangement uses TRBV6-2 or TRBV6-3 and TRBJ2-3; 13 bases are a match to TRBD2. Germline CDR1 reads MNHEY; CDR2 reads SVGEGT. The CDR3 has 17 residues. Trimming cost V 5 bases and J 4 bases; bases outside gene matches: 9.

CDR3 nucleotide sequence: TGCAGCGCGGGATTCGGCGGCTATGGCTACACCTTC. It codes for CSAGFGGYGYTF. The chain is built from TRBV29-1 and TRBJ1-2; D gene ambiguous. Germline V gene sequence: CDR1 SQVTM, CDR2 ANQGSEA. The CDR3 has 12 residues. V was clipped by 7 bases and J by 4 bases, with 13 bases between them.

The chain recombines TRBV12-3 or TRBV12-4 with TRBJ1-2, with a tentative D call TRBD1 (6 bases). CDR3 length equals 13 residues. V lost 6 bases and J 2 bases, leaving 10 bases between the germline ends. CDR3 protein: CASRLQGNYGYTF. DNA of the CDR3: TGTGCCAGCAGATTACAGGGAAACTATGGCTACACCTTC.

The CDR3 is CASSARITGTADSGANVLTF. CDR3 sequence (DNA): TGTGCCAGCTCAGCCAGAATAACCGGGACAGCCGACTCTGGGGCCAACGTCCTGACTTTC. The chain has TRBV18 and TRBJ2-6, with TRBD1 identical over 7 bases. The germline CDR1 and CDR2 sequences are KGHSH and LQKENI. The trim removed 5 bases at V and 0 bases at J, leaving 16 bases unmatched. This CDR3 contains 20 residues.

CDR3 sequence: CASSPTHRGEQFF. DNA of the CDR3: TGTGCCAGCAGCCCGACCCATAGGGGTGAGCAGTTCTTC. The chain carries TRBV7-2 and TRBJ2-1; the D gene is possibly TRBD1 (5 bases). The CDR3 contains 13 residues. V gave up 5 bases and J gave up 9 bases, with 14 bases separating them. Germline V gene data show CDR1 as SGHTA and CDR2 as FQGNSA.

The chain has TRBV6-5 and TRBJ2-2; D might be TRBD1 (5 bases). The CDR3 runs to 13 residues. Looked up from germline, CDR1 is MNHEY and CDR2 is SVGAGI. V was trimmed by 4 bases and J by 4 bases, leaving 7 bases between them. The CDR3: CASSSDSTGELFF. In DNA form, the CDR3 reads TGTGCCAGCAGTTCCGACAGCACCGGGGAGCTGTTTTTT.

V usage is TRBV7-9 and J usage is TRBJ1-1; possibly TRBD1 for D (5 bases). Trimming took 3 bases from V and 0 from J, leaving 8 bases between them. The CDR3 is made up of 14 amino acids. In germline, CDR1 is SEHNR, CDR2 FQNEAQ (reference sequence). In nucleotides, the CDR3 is TGTGCCAGCAGCTTTCGGGGGATGAACACTGAAGCTTTCTTT. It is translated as CASSFRGMNTEAFF.

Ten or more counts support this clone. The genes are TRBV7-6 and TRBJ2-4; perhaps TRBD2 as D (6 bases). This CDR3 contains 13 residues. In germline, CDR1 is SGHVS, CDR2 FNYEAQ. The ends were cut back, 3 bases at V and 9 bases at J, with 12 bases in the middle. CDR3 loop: CASSLGGPGIQYF. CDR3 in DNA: TGTGCCAGCAGCTTGGGGGGACCAGGCATTCAGTACTTC.

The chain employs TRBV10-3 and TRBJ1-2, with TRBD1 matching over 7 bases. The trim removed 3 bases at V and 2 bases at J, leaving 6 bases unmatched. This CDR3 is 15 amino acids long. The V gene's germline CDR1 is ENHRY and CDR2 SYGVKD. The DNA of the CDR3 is TGTGCCATCAGTGATCTAGGACAGGAAAACTATGGCTACACCTTC. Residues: CAISDLGQENYGYTF.

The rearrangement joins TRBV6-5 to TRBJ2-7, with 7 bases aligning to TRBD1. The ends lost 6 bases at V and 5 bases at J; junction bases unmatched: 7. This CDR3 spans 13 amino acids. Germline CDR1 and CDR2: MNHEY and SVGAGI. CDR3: CASRDRFLDEQYV. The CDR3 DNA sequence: TGTGCCAGCAGGGACAGGTTTTTGGACGAGCAGTACGTC.

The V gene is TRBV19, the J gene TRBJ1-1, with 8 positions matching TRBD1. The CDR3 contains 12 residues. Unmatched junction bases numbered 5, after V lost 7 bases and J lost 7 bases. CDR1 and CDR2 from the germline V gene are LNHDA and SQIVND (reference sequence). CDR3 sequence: CASTRTGSEAFF. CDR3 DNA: TGTGCCAGTACCAGGACAGGGAGTGAAGCTTTCTTT.

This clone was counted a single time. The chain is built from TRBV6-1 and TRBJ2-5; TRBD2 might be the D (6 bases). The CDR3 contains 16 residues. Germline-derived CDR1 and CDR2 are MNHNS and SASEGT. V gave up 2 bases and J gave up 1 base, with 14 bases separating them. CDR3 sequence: CASSESRGLIQETQYF. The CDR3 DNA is TGTGCCAGCAGTGAAAGTAGGGGACTGATCCAAGAGACCCAGTACTTC.

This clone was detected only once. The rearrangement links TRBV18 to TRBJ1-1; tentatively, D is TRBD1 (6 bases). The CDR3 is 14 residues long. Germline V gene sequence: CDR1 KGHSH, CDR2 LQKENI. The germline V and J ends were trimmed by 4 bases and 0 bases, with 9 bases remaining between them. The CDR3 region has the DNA TGTGCCAGCTCACTGACAGGAATGAACACTGAAGCTTTCTTT. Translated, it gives CASSLTGMNTEAFF. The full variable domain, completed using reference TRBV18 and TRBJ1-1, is NAGVMQNPRHLVRRRGQEARLRCSPMKGHSHVYWYRQLPEEGLKFMVYLQKENIIDESGMPKERFSAEFPKEGPSILRIQQVVRGDSAAYFCASSLTGMNTEAFFGQGTRLTVV.

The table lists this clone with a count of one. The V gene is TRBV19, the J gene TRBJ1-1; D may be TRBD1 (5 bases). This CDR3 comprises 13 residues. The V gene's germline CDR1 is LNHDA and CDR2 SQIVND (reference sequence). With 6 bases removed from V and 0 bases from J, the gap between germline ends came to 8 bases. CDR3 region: CASRPRVNTEAFF. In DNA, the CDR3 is TGTGCCAGTAGACCCAGGGTGAACACTGAAGCTTTCTTT.

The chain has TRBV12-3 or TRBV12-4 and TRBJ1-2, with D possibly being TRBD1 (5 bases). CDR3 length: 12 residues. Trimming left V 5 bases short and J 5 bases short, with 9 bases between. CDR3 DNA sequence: TGTGCCAGCAGTACCGGACAATATGGCTACACCTTC. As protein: CASSTGQYGYTF.

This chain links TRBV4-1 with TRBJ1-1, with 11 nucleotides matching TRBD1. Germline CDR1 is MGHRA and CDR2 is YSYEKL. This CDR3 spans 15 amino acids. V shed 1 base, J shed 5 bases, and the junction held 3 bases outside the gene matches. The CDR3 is CASSQAWDRGTEAFF. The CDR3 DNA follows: TGCGCCAGCAGCCAAGCTTGGGACAGGGGGACTGAAGCTTTCTTT.

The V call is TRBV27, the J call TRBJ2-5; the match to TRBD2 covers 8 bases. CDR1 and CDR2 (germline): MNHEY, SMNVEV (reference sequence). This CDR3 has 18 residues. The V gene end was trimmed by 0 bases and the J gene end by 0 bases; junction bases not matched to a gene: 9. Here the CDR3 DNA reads TGTGCCAGCAGTTTATCGGTAACCATAGCGGGGCACCAAGAGACCCAGTACTTC. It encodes CASSLSVTIAGHQETQYF.

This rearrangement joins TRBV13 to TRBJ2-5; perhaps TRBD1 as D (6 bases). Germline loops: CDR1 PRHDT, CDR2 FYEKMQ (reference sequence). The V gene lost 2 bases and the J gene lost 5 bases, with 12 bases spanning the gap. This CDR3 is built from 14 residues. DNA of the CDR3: TGTGCCAGCAGCTTATCAGGGGTCCAGGAGACCCAGTACTTC. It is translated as CASSLSGVQETQYF.

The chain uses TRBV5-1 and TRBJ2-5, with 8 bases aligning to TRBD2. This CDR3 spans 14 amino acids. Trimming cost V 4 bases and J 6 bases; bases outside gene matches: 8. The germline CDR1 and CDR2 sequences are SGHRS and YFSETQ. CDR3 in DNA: TGCGCCAGCAGCCCCGGGGGGGAGGCGAAGACCCAGTACTTC. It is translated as CASSPGGEAKTQYF.

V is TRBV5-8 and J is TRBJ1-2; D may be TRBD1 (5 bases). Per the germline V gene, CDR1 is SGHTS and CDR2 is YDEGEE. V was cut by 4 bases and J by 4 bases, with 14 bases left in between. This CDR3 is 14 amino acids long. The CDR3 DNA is TGTGCCAGCAGCCTGGGGCCTGACTTCTATGGCTACACCTTC. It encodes CASSLGPDFYGYTF.

The CDR3 DNA is TGTGCCAGCAATGGGGGCCGCTTGGCTAATGAAAAACTGTTTTTT. This encodes CASNGGRLANEKLFF. The chain joins TRBV28 to TRBJ1-4, with D perhaps TRBD1 (6 bases). This CDR3 spans 15 amino acids. The V end lost 7 bases, the J end lost 3 bases, and 15 bases lay between the germline ends. The V gene's germline CDR1 is MDHEN and CDR2 SYDVKM. The whole variable domain, filled in from reference TRBV28 and TRBJ1-4, reads DVKVTQSSRYLVKRTGEKVFLECVQDMDHENMFWYRQDPGLGLRLIYFSYDVKMKEKGDIPEGYSVSREKKERFSLILESASTNQTSMYLCASNGGRLANEKLFFGSGTQLSVL.

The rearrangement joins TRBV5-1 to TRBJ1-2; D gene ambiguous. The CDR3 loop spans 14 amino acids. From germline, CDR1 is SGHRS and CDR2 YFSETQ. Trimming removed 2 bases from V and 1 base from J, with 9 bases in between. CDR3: CASSFLPGNYGYTF. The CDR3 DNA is TGCGCCAGCAGCTTCTTGCCGGGTAACTATGGCTACACCTTC. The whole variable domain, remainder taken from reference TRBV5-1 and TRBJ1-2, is KAGVTQTPRYLIKTRGQQVTLSCSPISGHRSVSWYQQTPGQGLQFLFEYFSETQRNKGNFPGRFSGRQFSNSRSEMNVSTLELGDSALYLCASSFLPGNYGYTFGSGTRLTVV.

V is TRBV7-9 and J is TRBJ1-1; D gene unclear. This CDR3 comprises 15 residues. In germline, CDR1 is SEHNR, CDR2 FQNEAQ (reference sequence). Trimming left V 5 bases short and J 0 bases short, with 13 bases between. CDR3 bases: TGTGCCAGCAGCCGTCGCGGGGTTATGAACACTGAAGCTTTCTTT. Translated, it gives CASSRRGVMNTEAFF.

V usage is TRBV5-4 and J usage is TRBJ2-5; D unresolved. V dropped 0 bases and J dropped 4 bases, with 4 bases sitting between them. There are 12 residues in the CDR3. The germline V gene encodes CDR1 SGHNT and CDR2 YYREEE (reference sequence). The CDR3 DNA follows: TGTGCCAGCAGCTTGGCGGGAGAGACCCAGTACTTC. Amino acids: CASSLAGETQYF.